This is a list of T cell receptor beta chains from one sample in a study of T cells in Graves' hyperthyroidism and ophthalmopathy. TCRdb analysed the multiplex PCR reads with MiXCR anew, one entry per CDR3 protein. The data contain approximately 640,000 distinct CDR3 sequences, under 20% of them singletons. Sequencing was carried out using blood. Source of these receptors: a woman in her thirties with Graves' hyperthyroidism. Both conserved end residues are part of each CDR3. A D gene is named only where the DNA matches it firmly. Where a row states a size, it is once, few, many or the class of an expanded clone; other rows omit it.

>TRBJ2-3|.|TRBV4-1|TRBD1
CASSRLDRRTDTQYF
TGCGCCAGCAGCCGTCTGGACAGGCGCACAGATACGCAGTATTTT
>TRBJ2-1|many|TRBV30|.
CAWRIEQNEQFF
TGTGCCTGGAGGATAGAACAGAATGAGCAGTTCTTC
>TRBJ2-3|.|TRBV6-1|TRBD2
CASRGLAGGSSTDTQYF
TGTGCCAGCAGAGGACTAGCGGGAGGCTCCAGCACAGATACGCAGTATTTT
>TRBJ2-7|many|TRBV2|TRBD2
CASSEKRTSLYEQYF
TGTGCCAGCAGTGAAAAGAGGACTAGCTTGTACGAGCAGTACTTC
>TRBJ2-3|many|TRBV28|.
CASSLGLSLDRPITDTQYF
TGTGCCAGCAGTTTAGGACTAAGCCTTGACAGGCCGATCACAGATACGCAGTATTTT
>TRBJ2-7|many|TRBV20-1|.
CSAGGGASDSYEQYF
TGCAGTGCCGGGGGCGGGGCTTCGGATTCCTACGAGCAGTACTTC
>TRBJ1-1|many|TRBV6-6|.
CASSYSDKNTEAFF
TGTGCCAGCAGTTACTCGGACAAGAACACTGAAGCTTTCTTT
>TRBJ2-7|few|TRBV7-2|TRBD1
CASSLWTGGGEQYF
TGTGCCAGCAGCTTGTGGACAGGGGGGGGCGAGCAGTACTTC
>TRBJ2-2|few|TRBV28|TRBD1
CASSLVTGGTGELFF
TGTGCCAGCAGTTTAGTGACAGGGGGTACCGGGGAGCTGTTTTTT
>TRBJ1-4|few|TRBV13|TRBD1
CASSFWDSSDVGGEKLFF
TGTGCCAGCAGCTTCTGGGACAGTTCGGATGTAGGCGGTGAAAAACTGTTTTTT
>TRBJ2-1|many|TRBV28|TRBD1
CASSFRGQGGLQFF
TGTGCCAGCAGTTTTAGGGGACAGGGGGGGTTGCAGTTCTTC
>TRBJ2-7|.|TRBV12-3/TRBV12-4|TRBD2
CASSQVFSGRALEQYF
TGCGCCAGCAGCCAAGTCTTTAGCGGGAGGGCCTTGGAGCAGTACTTC
>TRBJ1-1|.|TRBV11-2|.
CASSLDLYQAFF
TGTGCCAGCAGCTTAGATCTGTATCAGGCTTTCTTT
>TRBJ1-2|.|TRBV6-1|.
CASSAVYGYTF
TGTGCCAGCAGTGCAGTCTATGGCTACACCTTC
>TRBJ2-3|many|TRBV7-2|TRBD1
CASSRTGGSDTQYF
TGTGCCAGCAGCCGGACAGGGGGCTCAGATACGCAGTATTTT
>TRBJ2-3|many|TRBV20-1|TRBD2
CSALPLADGDTQYF
TGCAGTGCCCTCCCCCTAGCGGATGGGGATACGCAGTATTTT
>TRBJ2-4|.|TRBV5-4|.
CASSLDKNIQYF
TGTGCCAGCAGCTTGGACAAAAACATTCAGTACTTC
>TRBJ2-3|many|TRBV11-2|.
CASSPSWTGRGDTQYF
TGTGCCAGCAGCCCATCCTGGACAGGGAGGGGGGATACGCAGTATTTT
>TRBJ2-7|many|TRBV12-3/TRBV12-4|.
CASSFGVEQYF
TGTGCCAGCAGTTTTGGGGTAGAGCAGTACTTC
>TRBJ2-1|many|TRBV28|.
CASSFGSSYNEQFF
TGTGCCAGCAGTTTTGGTAGCTCCTACAATGAGCAGTTCTTC